This T cell receptor beta chain stems from a study of T cells in Graves' hyperthyroidism and ophthalmopathy. Each diagnosis was grounded in clinical symptoms, serum thyroxine and TRAb, thyroid ultrasound, and orbital computed tomography. This clonotype was counted ten times or more. Its specificity is unknown. The source material, RNA transcripts, was used to amplify TCR beta CDR3 regions. The TCR CDR3 first-round RT-PCR relied on the HTBI primer set. MiXCR, applied by TCRdb to the multiplex PCR reads, yields one record per CDR3 protein. This sample has about 400,000 distinct CDR3 sequences; about 15% occur once, and the top ten carry under 25%. The germline V gene has CDR1 MDHEN and CDR2 SYDVKM. The CDR3 contains 14 residues. V dropped 4 bases and J dropped 5 bases, with 11 bases sitting between them. Study-level points and caveats: For ophthalmopathy, model prediction preceded onset by a median roughly 6.5 months.

The chain carries TRBV28 and TRBJ1-4; D perhaps matches TRBD1 (6 bases). The clonotype was recovered from a woman aged 55-75 years with Graves' ophthalmopathy. The sample was blood. The CDR3 protein is CASSYLQGNEKLFF. For the CDR3, the DNA is TGTGCCAGCAGTTATCTACAGGGAAATGAAAAACTGTTTTTT. The variable domain in full, completed from reference TRBV28 and TRBJ1-4, reads DVKVTQSSRYLVKRTGEKVFLECVQDMDHENMFWYRQDPGLGLRLIYFSYDVKMKEKGDIPEGYSVSREKKERFSLILESASTNQTSMYLCASSYLQGNEKLFFGSGTQLSVL.